The TCR beta chain described here comes from a study of tissue T cells after allogeneic stem cell transplantation. The data were produced by immunoSEQ multiplex PCR, yet TCRdb's version contains in-frame clones alone and is incomplete. The sample holds 25,000 to 35,000 clones, 65% to 90% seen once. CDR3 size: 14 residues. The germline V gene has CDR1 ENHRY and CDR2 SYGVKD. V lost 6 bases and J lost 0, with 11 bases in between. The TCR sequence derives from a woman aged 18-49 years who later had graft-versus-host disease after an allogeneic stem cell transplant. J is TRBJ1-1 and V is TRBV10-3, with D possibly TRBD1 on 5 matching bases. The material sequenced was blood, taken before transplantation. For the CDR3, the DNA is TGTGCCATCAGAGGCGGGGGAATGAACACTGAAGCTTTCTTT. Protein product: CAIRGGGMNTEAFF.